Following are 12 T cell receptor beta chains from one sample sequenced in a study of identical twins. A single record per CDR3 protein comes from TCRdb applying MiXCR to the 5' RACE reads. Seen here are approximately 500,000 distinct CDR3 sequences, roughly 15% observed once, and the top ten hold more than 0.4%. This sample was shared with a second study, whose subject was yellow fever vaccine responses in identical twins.

The material sequenced was CD4+ T cells sorted from blood. Receptor source: a woman in her late teens or twenties in good health.

This rearrangement joins TRBV6-1 to TRBJ2-1; D call uncertain. The V end lost 6 bases, the J end lost 4 bases, and 7 bases lay between the germline ends. Germline lookup yields CDR1 MNHNS and CDR2 SASEGT. This CDR3 has 12 residues. CDR3 protein: CASRSTYNEQFF. In DNA form, the CDR3 reads TGTGCCAGCAGGAGCACGTACAATGAGCAGTTCTTC.

J is TRBJ2-1 and V is TRBV24-1, with D maybe TRBD2 (6 bases). Trimming shortened V by 0 bases and J by 8 bases, and 10 bases separated the two germline ends. Germline loops: CDR1 KGHDR, CDR2 SFDVKD. The CDR3 is 14 residues long. CDR3 sequence reads: CATSDLLGRHEQFF. The CDR3 DNA follows: TGTGCCACCAGTGATTTGTTGGGGAGGCATGAGCAGTTCTTC.

This clonotype was observed a handful of times. The chain is built from TRBV2 and TRBJ2-1, with 7 bases that match TRBD2. Germline CDR1 is SNHLY and CDR2 is FYNNEI. The trim removed 6 bases at V and 4 bases at J, leaving 12 bases unmatched. The CDR3 spans 16 residues. CDR3 loop: CASRHRLAASYNEQFF. CDR3 sequence (DNA): TGTGCCAGCAGACACAGACTAGCAGCTTCGTACAATGAGCAGTTCTTC. Based on the CDR3 plus reference TRBV2 and TRBJ2-1, the full variable domain is EPEVTQTPSHQVTQMGQEVILRCVPISNHLYFYWYRQILGQKVEFLVSFYNNEISEKSEIFDDQFSVERPDGSNFTLKIRSTKLEDSAMYFCASRHRLAASYNEQFFGPGTRLTVL.

The CDR3 DNA reads as TGCGCCAGCAGCCCGACACCGGGACAGGGCTACAATGAGCAGTTCTTC. It specifies CASSPTPGQGYNEQFF. The chain is built from TRBV4-1 and TRBJ2-1, with 9 positions matching TRBD1. The CDR3 loop spans 16 amino acids. J was trimmed by 3 bases and V by 4 bases; bases with no gene match: 7. The germline gives CDR1 MGHRA, CDR2 YSYEKL.

This chain uses TRBV3-1 with TRBJ2-3, with TRBD2 matching 13 bases. The CDR3 contains 15 residues. CDR1 is LGHDT, CDR2 YNNKEL, per germline (reference sequence). V lost 4 bases, J lost 6 bases, and 4 bases stayed unmatched. CDR3 nucleotides: TGTGCCAGCAGCCGCAGACTAGCGGGGGGCGATACGCAGTATTTT. It yields the protein CASSRRLAGGDTQYF.

This clonotype appeared a single time. The V and J genes are TRBV14 and TRBJ2-1, with D perhaps matching TRBD1 (6 bases). Trimming took off 4 bases at V and 4 bases at J, with 14 bases between the two ends. The V gene's germline CDR1 is SGHDN and CDR2 FVKESK. This CDR3 is 15 amino acids long. For the CDR3, the DNA is TGTGCCAGCAGCCTTCCGGGACACGGATACAATGAGCAGTTCTTC. Protein product: CASSLPGHGYNEQFF.

This clonotype appeared a few times. CDR3 sequence reads: CASSSGGGDYEQYV. DNA of the CDR3: TGCGCCAGCTCCAGCGGGGGGGGAGACTACGAGCAGTACGTC. The rearrangement joins TRBV5-1 to TRBJ2-7; TRBD2 agrees at 10 bases. Germline V gene data show CDR1 as SGHRS and CDR2 as YFSETQ. The CDR3 length is 14 residues. The V and J ends lost 7 bases and 3 bases, in that order; junction bases with no gene match: 7.

This clonotype has at least ten counts. The genes are TRBV6-1 and TRBJ2-3; 9 bases are shared with TRBD1. Germline lookup yields CDR1 MNHNS and CDR2 SASEGT. The ends lost 6 bases at V and 0 bases at J; junction bases unmatched: 4. This CDR3 is built from 15 residues. This CDR3 reads CASSDRGGSTDTQYF. In DNA, the CDR3 is TGTGCCAGCAGCGACAGGGGGGGGAGCACAGATACGCAGTATTTT.

The V and J genes are TRBV12-3 or TRBV12-4 and TRBJ2-3, with D possibly TRBD2 on 6 matching bases. The CDR3 runs 16 residues. Trimming shortened V by 1 base and J by 0 bases, and 11 bases separated the two germline ends. Here the CDR3 reads CASSLGAGTSTDTQYF. The CDR3 bases are TGTGCCAGCAGTTTAGGGGCGGGGACTAGCACAGATACGCAGTATTTT.

This chain connects TRBV20-1 to TRBJ2-1; tentative D call: TRBD2 (6 bases). Trimming left V 1 base short and J 0 bases short, with 16 bases between. CDR3 size: 17 residues. Germline assignment: CDR1 DFQATT and CDR2 SNEGSKA (reference sequence). The CDR3 spells CSARGDRGAHSYNEQFF. Written as DNA, the CDR3 is TGCAGTGCTAGAGGGGATCGCGGGGCCCACTCCTACAATGAGCAGTTCTTC.

This clonotype has just a few counts. The chain combines TRBV12-3 or TRBV12-4 with TRBJ1-5; TRBD1 matches 7 bases. The CDR3 has 13 residues. After removal of 3 bases from V and 5 bases from J, the junction contained 1 base not matched to a gene. CDR3 DNA: TGTGCCAGCAGTTTCGACAGGGATCAGCCCCAGCATTTT. This encodes CASSFDRDQPQHF.

The gene calls are TRBV4-1 and TRBJ1-3; D is unclear. This CDR3 contains 16 residues. The germline CDR1 and CDR2 sequences are MGHRA and YSYEKL. V was clipped by 4 bases and J by 0 bases, with 13 bases between them. CDR3 DNA sequence: TGCGCCAGCAGCCCCCACGGCGTCGGCTCTGGAAACACCATATATTTT. Amino acid sequence: CASSPHGVGSGNTIYF.